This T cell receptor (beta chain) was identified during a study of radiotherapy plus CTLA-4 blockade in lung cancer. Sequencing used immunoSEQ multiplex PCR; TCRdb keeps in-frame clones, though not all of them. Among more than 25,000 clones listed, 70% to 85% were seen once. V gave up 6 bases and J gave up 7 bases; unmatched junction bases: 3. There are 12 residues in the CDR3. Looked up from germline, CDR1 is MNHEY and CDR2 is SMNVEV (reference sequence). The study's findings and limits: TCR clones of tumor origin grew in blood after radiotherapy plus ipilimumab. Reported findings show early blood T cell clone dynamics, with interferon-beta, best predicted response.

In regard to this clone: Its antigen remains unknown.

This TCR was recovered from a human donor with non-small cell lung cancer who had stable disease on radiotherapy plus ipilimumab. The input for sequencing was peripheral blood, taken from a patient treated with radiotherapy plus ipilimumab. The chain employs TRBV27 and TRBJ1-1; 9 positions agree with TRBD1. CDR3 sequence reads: CASRQGAVEAFF. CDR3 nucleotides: TGTGCCAGCAGACAGGGGGCAGTTGAAGCTTTCTTT.